These 5 T cell receptor beta chains were all obtained from the same sample, sequenced in a study of blood T cell repertoires in COVID-19. Profiled with immunoSEQ multiplex PCR; TCRdb holds only in-frame clones, not every one. The sample consists of about 76,000 clones, around 90% of them appearing once. Sequenced input: peripheral blood. These receptors all come from a woman aged 80 or over with active or convalescent COVID-19.

The V gene is TRBV6-6, the J gene TRBJ2-7, with D possibly TRBD2 on 5 matching bases. CDR1 and CDR2 (germline): MNHNY, SVGAGI (reference sequence). The V and J ends lost 7 bases and 6 bases respectively, with 19 bases between them. The CDR3 runs 14 residues. In DNA, the CDR3 is TGTGCCAGCACAGGAGGAGGTCCGCTACGCGAGCAGTACTTC. As protein: CASTGGGPLREQYF.

CDR3 nucleotides: TGTGCCAGCAGCCGGAGCACAGGGGGTACTGAAGCTTTCTTT. Its protein is CASSRSTGGTEAFF. This chain connects TRBV3-1 (or the pseudogene TRBV3-2) to TRBJ1-1; 8 nucleotides match TRBD1. CDR1 LGHDT and CDR2 YNNKEL come from the germline V gene (reference sequence). This CDR3 spans 14 amino acids. Trimming removed 4 bases from V and 5 bases from J; junction bases left unmatched: 6.

The rearrangement joins TRBV5-1 to TRBJ2-1; 11 bases map to TRBD2. J lost 2 bases, V lost 0 bases, and 1 base had no gene match. Germline V gene data show CDR1 as SGHRS and CDR2 as YFSETQ. CDR3 size: 16 residues. The CDR3 is CASSLDSGGAYNEQFF. The CDR3 region has the DNA TGCGCCAGCAGCTTGGATAGCGGGGGGGCCTACAATGAGCAGTTCTTC.

The chain has TRBV5-1 and TRBJ2-3; D may be TRBD1 (6 bases). The CDR3 consists of 15 residues. Between the trimmed V and J ends, which lost 0 bases and 5 bases, there was a span of 13 bases. CDR1 is SGHRS and CDR2 is YFSETQ in the germline V gene. This chain's CDR3 is CASSLGQGWEDTQYF. The CDR3 region has the DNA TGCGCCAGCAGCTTGGGCCAGGGGTGGGAAGATACGCAGTATTTT.

The chain recombines TRBV2 with TRBJ1-5; D remains unclear. CDR3 length equals 14 residues. Germline assignment: CDR1 SNHLY and CDR2 FYNNEI. Trimming left V 7 bases short and J 3 bases short, with 13 bases between. The CDR3: CASIADVNNQPQHF. The CDR3, as DNA: TGTGCCAGCATAGCGGACGTTAACAATCAGCCCCAGCATTTT.